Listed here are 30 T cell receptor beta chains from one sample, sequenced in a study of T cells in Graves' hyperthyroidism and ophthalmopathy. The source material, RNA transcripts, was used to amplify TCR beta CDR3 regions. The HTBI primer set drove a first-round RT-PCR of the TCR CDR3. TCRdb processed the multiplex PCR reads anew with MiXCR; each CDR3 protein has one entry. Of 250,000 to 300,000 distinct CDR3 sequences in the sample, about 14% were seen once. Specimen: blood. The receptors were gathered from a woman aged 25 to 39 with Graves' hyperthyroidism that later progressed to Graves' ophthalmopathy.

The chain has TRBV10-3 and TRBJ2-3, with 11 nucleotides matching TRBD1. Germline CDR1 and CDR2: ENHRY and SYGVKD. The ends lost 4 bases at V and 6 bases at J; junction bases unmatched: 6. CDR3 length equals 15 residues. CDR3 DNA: TGTGCCATCAGTGGCCCAGGACAGGGGGCGGATACGCAGTATTTT. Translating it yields CAISGPGQGADTQYF.

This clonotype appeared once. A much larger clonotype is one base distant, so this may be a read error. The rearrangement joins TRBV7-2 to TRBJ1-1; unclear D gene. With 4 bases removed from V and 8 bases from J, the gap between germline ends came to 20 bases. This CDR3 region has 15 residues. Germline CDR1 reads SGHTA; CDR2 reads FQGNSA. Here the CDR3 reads CASSSARVHLVEAFF. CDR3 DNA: TGTGCCAGCAGCTCCGCCCGTGTCCACCTTGTGGAAGCTTTCTTT.

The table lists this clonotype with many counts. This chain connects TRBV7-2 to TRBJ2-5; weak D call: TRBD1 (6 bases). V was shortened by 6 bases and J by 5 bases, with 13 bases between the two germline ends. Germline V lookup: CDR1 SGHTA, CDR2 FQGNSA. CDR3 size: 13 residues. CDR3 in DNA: TGTGCCAGCAGTTCCGGGACAAGGGAGACCCAGTACTTC. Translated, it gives CASSSGTRETQYF.

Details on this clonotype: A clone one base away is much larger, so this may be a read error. Here the CDR3 reads CTSSYGGRTEAFF. The CDR3 bases are TGTACCAGCAGTTATGGGGGGCGCACTGAAGCTTTCTTT. The rearrangement joins TRBV6-5 to TRBJ1-1; a weak D match, TRBD1 (6 bases). The germline CDR1 and CDR2 sequences are MNHEY and SVGAGI. The CDR3 extends over 13 amino acids.

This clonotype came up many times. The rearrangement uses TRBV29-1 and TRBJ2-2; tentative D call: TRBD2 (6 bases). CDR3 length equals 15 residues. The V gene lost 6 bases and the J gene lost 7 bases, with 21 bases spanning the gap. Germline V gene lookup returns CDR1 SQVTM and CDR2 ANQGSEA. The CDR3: CSVLGGWEADGELFF. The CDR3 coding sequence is TGCAGCGTCCTCGGAGGGTGGGAGGCGGACGGGGAGCTGTTTTTT.

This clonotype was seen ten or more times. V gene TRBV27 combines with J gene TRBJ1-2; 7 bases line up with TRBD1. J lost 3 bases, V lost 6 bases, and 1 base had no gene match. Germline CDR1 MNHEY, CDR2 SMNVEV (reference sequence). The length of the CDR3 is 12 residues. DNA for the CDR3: TGTGCCAGCAGAGGGGGCCACTATGGCTACACCTTC. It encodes CASRGGHYGYTF.

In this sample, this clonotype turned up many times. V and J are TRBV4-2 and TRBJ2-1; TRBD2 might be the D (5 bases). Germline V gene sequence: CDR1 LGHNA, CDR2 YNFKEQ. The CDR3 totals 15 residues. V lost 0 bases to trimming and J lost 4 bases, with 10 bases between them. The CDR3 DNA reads TGTGCCAGCAGCCAAGAGCGGGCAGAGTACAATGAGCAGTTCTTC. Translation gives CASSQERAEYNEQFF.

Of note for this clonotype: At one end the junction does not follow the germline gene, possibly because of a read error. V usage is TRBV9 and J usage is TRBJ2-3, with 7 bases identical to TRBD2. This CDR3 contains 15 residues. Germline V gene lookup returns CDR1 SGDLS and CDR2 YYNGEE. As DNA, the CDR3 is TGTGCCAGCAGCGTAGCCCCTAGCGGCACAGGTACGCAGTATTTT. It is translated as CASSVAPSGTGTQYF.

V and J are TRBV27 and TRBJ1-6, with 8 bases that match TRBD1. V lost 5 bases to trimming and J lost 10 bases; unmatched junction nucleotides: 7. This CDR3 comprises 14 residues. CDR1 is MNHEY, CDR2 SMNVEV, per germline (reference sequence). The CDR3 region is CASSGQGQRSPLHF. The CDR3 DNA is TGTGCCAGCAGTGGACAGGGCCAACGGTCACCCCTCCACTTT.

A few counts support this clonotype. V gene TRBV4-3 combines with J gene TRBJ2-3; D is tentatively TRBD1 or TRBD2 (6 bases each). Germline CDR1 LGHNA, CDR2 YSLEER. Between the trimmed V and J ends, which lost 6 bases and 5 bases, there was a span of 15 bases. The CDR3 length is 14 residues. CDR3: CASSRRGAGDTQYF. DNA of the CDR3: TGCGCCAGCAGTCGAAGGGGGGCGGGAGATACGCAGTATTTT.

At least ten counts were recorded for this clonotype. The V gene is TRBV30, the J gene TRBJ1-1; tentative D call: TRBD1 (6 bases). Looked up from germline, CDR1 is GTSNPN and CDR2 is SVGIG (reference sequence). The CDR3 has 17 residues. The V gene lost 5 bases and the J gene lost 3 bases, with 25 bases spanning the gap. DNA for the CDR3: TGTGCCTGGGCCACCAGGGGAGGGGGTAAGGTGGACACTGAAGCTTTCTTT. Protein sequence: CAWATRGGGKVDTEAFF. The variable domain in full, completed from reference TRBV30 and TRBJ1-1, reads SQTIHQWPATLVQPVGSPLSLECTVEGTSNPNLYWYRQAAGRGLQLLFYSVGIGQISSEVPQNLSASRPQDRQFILSSKKLLLSDSGFYLCAWATRGGGKVDTEAFFGQGTRLTVV.

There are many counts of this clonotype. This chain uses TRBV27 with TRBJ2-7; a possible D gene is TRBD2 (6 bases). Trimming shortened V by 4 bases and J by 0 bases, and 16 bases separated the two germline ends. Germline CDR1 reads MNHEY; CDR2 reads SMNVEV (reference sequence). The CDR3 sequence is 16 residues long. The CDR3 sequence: CASSSNGIAVSYEQYF. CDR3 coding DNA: TGTGCCAGCAGTTCCAATGGAATAGCGGTCTCCTACGAGCAGTACTTC.

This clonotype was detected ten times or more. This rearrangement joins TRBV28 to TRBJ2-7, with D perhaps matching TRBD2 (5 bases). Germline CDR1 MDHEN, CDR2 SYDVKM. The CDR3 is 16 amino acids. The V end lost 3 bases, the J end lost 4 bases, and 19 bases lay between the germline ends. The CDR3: CASSFGENLLGYEQYF. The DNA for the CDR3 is TGTGCCAGCAGTTTTGGGGAGAACTTACTAGGTTACGAGCAGTACTTC.

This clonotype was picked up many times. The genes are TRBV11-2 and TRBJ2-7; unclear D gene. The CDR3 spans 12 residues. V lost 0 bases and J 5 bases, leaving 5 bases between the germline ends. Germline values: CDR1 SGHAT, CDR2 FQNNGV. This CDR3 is CASSLEVDEQYF. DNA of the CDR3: TGTGCCAGCAGCTTAGAGGTGGACGAGCAGTACTTC.

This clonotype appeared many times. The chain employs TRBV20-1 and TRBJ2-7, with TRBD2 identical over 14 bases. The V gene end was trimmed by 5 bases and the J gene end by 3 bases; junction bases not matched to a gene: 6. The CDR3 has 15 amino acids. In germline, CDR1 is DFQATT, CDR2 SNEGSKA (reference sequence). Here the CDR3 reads CSASPGTSGSYEQYF. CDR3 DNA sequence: TGCAGTGCTTCGCCAGGGACTAGCGGGAGCTACGAGCAGTACTTC.

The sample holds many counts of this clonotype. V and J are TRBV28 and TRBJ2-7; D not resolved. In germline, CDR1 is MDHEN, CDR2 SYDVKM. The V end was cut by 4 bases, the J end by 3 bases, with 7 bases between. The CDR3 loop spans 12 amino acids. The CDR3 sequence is CASSSVVYEQYF. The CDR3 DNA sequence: TGTGCCAGCAGTTCGGTGGTCTACGAGCAGTACTTC.

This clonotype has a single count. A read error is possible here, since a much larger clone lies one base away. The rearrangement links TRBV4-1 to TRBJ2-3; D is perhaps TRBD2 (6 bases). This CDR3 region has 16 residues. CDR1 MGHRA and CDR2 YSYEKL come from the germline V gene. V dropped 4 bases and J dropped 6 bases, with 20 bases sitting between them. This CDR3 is CASSRTRLEGVDTQYF. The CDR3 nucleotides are TGCGCCAGCAGCCGAACAAGACTAGAGGGAGTCGATACGCAGTATTTT.

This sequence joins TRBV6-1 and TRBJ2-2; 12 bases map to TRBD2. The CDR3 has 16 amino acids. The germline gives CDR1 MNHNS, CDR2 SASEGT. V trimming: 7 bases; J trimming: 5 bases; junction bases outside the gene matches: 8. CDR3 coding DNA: TGTGCCAGCACCCCCAGGACTAGCGGGGCAACCGGGGAGCTGTTTTTT. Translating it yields CASTPRTSGATGELFF.

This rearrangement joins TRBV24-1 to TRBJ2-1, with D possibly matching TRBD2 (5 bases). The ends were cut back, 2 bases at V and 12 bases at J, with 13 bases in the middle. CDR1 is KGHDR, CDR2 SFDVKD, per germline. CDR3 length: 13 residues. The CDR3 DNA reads TGTGCCACCAGTGATTCTGGGCTAGAGGGGCAGTTCTTC. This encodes CATSDSGLEGQFF.

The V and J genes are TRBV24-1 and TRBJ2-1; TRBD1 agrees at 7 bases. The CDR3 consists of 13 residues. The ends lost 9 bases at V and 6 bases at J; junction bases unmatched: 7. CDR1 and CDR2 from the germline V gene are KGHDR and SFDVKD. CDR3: CATGDSKSNEQFF. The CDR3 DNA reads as TGTGCCACCGGGGACAGCAAGTCCAATGAGCAGTTCTTC.

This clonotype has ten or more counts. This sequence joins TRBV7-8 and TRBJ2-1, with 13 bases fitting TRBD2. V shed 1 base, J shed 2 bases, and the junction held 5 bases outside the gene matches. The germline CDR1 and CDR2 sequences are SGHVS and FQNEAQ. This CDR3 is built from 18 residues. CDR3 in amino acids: CASSLVQGLAGAYNEQFF. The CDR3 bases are TGTGCCAGCAGCTTAGTTCAAGGACTAGCGGGAGCCTACAATGAGCAGTTCTTC.

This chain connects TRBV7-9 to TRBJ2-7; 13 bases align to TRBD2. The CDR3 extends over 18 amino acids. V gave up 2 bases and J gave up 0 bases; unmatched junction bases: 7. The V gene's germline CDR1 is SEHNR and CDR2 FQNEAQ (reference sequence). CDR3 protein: CASSLRTSGGRNSYEQYF. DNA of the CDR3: TGTGCCAGCAGCTTAAGGACTAGCGGGGGCAGGAACTCCTACGAGCAGTACTTC.

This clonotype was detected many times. CDR3: CASTGGQDGYTF. For the CDR3, the DNA is TGTGCCAGCACAGGGGGCCAGGATGGCTACACCTTC. This chain connects TRBV6-1 to TRBJ1-2; TRBD1 agrees at 8 bases. This CDR3 is 12 amino acids long. Looked up from germline, CDR1 is MNHNS and CDR2 is SASEGT. The V segment lost 7 bases and the J segment 6 bases; nucleotides outside the gene matches: 4.

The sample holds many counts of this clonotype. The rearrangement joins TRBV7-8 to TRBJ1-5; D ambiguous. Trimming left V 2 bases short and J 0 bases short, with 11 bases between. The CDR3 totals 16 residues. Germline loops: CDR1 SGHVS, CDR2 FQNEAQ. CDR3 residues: CASSLFAEYSNQPQHF. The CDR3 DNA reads TGTGCCAGCAGCTTATTCGCCGAATATAGCAATCAGCCCCAGCATTTT.

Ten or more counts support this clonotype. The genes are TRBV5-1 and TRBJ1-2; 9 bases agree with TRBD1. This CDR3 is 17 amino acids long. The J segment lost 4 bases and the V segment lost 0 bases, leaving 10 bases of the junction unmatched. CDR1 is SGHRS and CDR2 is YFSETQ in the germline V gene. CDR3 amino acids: CASSLDGQDRGAYGYTF. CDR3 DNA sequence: TGCGCCAGCAGCTTGGATGGTCAGGACAGGGGAGCCTATGGCTACACCTTC.

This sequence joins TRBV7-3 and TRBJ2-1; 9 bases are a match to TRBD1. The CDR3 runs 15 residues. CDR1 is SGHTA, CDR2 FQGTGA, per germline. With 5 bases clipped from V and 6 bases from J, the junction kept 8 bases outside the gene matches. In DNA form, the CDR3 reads TGTGCCAGCAGCACCGCCGGGACAGGGAGCAATGAGCAGTTCTTC. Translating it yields CASSTAGTGSNEQFF.

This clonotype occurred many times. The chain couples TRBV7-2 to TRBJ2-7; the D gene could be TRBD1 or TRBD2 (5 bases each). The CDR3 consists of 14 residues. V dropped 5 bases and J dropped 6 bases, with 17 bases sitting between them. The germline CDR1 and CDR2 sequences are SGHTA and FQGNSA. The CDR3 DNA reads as TGTGCCAGCAGCGACCCGACAATGAGGGGCGAGCAGTACTTC. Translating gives CASSDPTMRGEQYF. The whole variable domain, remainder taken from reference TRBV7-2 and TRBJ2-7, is GAGVSQSPSNKVTEKGKDVELRCDPISGHTALYWYRQSLGQGLEFLIYFQGNSAPDKSGLPSDRFSAERTGGSVSTLTIQRTQQEDSAVYLCASSDPTMRGEQYFGPGTRLTVT.

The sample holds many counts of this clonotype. Here the CDR3 reads CSVEEGADQETQYF. The CDR3 region has the DNA TGCAGCGTTGAAGAGGGGGCTGACCAAGAGACCCAGTACTTC. This sequence joins TRBV29-1 and TRBJ2-5; D is perhaps TRBD1 (6 bases). V gave up 0 bases and J gave up 0 bases, with 8 bases separating them. Germline CDR1 SQVTM, CDR2 ANQGSEA. The CDR3 has 14 residues.

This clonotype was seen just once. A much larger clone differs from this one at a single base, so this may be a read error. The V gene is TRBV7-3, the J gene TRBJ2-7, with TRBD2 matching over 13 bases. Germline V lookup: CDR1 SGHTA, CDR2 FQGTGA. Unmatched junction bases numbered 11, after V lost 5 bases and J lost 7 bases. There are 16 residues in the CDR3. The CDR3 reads CASSPHTSGRANEQYF. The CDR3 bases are TGTGCCAGCAGCCCTCATACTAGCGGGAGGGCCAATGAGCAGTACTTC.

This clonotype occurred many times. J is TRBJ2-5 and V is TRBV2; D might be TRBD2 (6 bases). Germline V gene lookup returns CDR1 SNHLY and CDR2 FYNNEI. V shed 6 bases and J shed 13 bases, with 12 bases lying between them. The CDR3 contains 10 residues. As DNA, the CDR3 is TGTGCCAGCAGATCCGGGGGTGCGTACTTC. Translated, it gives CASRSGGAYF.